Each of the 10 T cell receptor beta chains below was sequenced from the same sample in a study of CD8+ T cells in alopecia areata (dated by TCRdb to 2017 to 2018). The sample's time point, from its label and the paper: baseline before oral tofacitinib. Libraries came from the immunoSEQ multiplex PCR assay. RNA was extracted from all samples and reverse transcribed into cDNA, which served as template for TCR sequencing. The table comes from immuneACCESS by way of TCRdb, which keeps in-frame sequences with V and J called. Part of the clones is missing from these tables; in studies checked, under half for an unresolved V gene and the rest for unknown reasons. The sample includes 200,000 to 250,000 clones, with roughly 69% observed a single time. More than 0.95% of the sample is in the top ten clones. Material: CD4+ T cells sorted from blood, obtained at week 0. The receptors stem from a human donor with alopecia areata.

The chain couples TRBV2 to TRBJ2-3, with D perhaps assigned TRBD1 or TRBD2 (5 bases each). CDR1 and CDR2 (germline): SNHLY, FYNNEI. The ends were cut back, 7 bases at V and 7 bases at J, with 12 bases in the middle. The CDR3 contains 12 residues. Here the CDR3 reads CASTFWGNTQYF. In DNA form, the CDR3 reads TGTGCCAGCACTTTTTGGGGGAATACGCAGTATTTT.

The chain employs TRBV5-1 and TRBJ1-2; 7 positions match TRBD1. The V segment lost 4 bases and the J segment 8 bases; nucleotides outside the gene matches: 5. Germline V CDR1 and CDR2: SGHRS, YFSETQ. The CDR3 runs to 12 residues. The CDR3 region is CASSAGQAGYTF. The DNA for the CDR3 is TGCGCCAGCAGCGCTGGACAGGCCGGCTACACCTTC.

DNA for the CDR3: TGTGCCAGCAGCGTAGGACAGGGTCCCTACGAGCAGTACTTC. It specifies CASSVGQGPYEQYF. The V and J genes are TRBV9 and TRBJ2-7; 7 bases agree with TRBD1. Germline CDR1 SGDLS, CDR2 YYNGEE. With 0 bases clipped from V and 2 bases from J, the junction kept 2 bases outside the gene matches. This CDR3 has 14 residues. The full variable domain, its missing parts supplied by reference TRBV9 and TRBJ2-7, is DSGVTQTPKHLITATGQRVTLRCSPRSGDLSVYWYQQSLDQGLQFLIQYYNGEERAKGNILERFSAQQFPDLHSELNLSSLELGDSALYFCASSVGQGPYEQYFGPGTRLTVT.

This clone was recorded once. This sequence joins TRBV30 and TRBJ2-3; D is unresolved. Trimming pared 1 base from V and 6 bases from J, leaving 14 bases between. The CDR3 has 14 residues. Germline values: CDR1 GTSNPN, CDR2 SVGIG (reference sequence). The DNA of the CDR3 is TGTGCCTGGAGTGACTCCTCCCGGACGGATACGCAGTATTTT. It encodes CAWSDSSRTDTQYF.

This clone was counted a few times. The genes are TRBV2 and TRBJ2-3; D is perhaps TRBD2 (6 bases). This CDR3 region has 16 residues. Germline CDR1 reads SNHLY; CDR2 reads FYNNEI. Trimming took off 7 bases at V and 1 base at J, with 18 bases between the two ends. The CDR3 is CASNFRLVLGTDTQYF. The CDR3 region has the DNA TGTGCCAGCAACTTTCGACTAGTGCTCGGCACAGATACGCAGTATTTT.

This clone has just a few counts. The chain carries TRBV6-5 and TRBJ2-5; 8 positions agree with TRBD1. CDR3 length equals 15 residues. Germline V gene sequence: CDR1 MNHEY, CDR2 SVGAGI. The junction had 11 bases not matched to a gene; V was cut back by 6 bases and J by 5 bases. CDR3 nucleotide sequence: TGTGCCAGCAGCGATAGGACAGGGAACCGTGAGACCCAGTACTTC. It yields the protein CASSDRTGNRETQYF.

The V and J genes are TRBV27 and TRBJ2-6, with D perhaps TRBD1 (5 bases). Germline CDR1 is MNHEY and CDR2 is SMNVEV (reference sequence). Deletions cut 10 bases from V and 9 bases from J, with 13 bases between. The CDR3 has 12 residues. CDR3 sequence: CATHQGDNVLTF. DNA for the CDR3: TGTGCCACCCACCAGGGTGACAACGTCCTGACTTTC.

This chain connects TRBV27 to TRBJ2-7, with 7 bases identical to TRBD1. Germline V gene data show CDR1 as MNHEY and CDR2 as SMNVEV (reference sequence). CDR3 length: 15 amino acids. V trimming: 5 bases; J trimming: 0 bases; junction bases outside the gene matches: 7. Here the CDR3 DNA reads TGTGCCAGCAGTCGATATCGACAGGGCTCCTACGAGCAGTACTTC. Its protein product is CASSRYRQGSYEQYF.

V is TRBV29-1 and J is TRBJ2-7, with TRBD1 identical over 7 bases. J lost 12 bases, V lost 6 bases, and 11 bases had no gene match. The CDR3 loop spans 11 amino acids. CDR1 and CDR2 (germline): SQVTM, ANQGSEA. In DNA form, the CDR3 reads TGCAGCGTGAGCACCGGGACAGAAGGGTACTTC. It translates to CSVSTGTEGYF.

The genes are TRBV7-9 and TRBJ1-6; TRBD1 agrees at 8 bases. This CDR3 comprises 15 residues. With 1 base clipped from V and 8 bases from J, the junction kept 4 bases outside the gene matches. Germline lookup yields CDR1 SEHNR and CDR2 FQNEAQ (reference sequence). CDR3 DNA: TGTGCCAGCAGCTTAGGGACAGGGAGGGATTCACCCCTCCACTTT. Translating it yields CASSLGTGRDSPLHF.